The 10 T cell receptor beta chains in this list originate from one sample, sequenced in a study of T cell repertoires in cytomegalovirus infection. TCRdb re-derived calls from the reads in MiXCR, one entry per CDR3 protein. The sample lists a few hundred thousand distinct CDR3 sequences, over 15% occurring once. Sequencing was performed on CD8+ T cells from PBMCs. These receptors all stem from a human donor in good health (CMV status not recorded). Some clones in this sample may be carry-over from other donors' samples.

This clonotype was counted only a few times. Written as DNA, the CDR3 is TGTGCCAGCAGCTTAGAAGCGGGGGCGAGCACTGAAGCTTTCTTT. As protein: CASSLEAGASTEAFF. V gene TRBV11-2 combines with J gene TRBJ1-1; D might be TRBD1 (6 bases). Germline-derived CDR1 and CDR2 are SGHAT and FQNNGV. The CDR3 sequence is 15 residues long. Trimming took off 0 bases at V and 4 bases at J, with 12 bases between the two ends.

This clonotype showed up just a few times. The chain carries TRBV28 and TRBJ2-7; 8 nucleotides align to TRBD1. Germline loops: CDR1 MDHEN, CDR2 SYDVKM. J lost 5 bases, V lost 3 bases, and 9 bases had no gene match. The CDR3 has 15 residues. DNA of the CDR3: TGTGCCAGCAGTTTTGGACAGGGCATAGCCAACGAGCAGTACTTC. Its protein is CASSFGQGIANEQYF. Combining the CDR3 with reference TRBV28 and TRBJ2-7 gives the whole variable domain DVKVTQSSRYLVKRTGEKVFLECVQDMDHENMFWYRQDPGLGLRLIYFSYDVKMKEKGDIPEGYSVSREKKERFSLILESASTNQTSMYLCASSFGQGIANEQYFGPGTRLTVT.

The sample holds many counts of this clonotype. The rearrangement links TRBV12-3 or TRBV12-4 to TRBJ1-1; no definite D call. CDR3 size: 12 residues. Trimming removed 0 bases at V and 7 bases at J, with 6 bases between. The CDR3 nucleotides read TGTGCCAGCAGTTTAGCGGACGGTGAAGCTTTCTTT. It translates to CASSLADGEAFF.

This chain links TRBV10-3 with TRBJ2-1, with a weak D call TRBD1 (5 bases). V was pared by 1 base and J by 4 bases, with 14 bases between. The CDR3 loop spans 16 amino acids. Germline-derived CDR1 and CDR2 are ENHRY and SYGVKD. This CDR3 is CAISELWQGGYNEQFF. For the CDR3, the DNA is TGTGCCATCAGTGAGTTGTGGCAGGGTGGGTACAATGAGCAGTTCTTC.

The V gene is TRBV20-1, the J gene TRBJ2-1, with 16 bases that match TRBD2. V lost 6 bases to trimming and J lost 4 bases; unmatched junction nucleotides: 6. Germline V gives CDR1 DFQATT, CDR2 SNEGSKA (reference sequence). The CDR3 runs 16 residues. CDR3 loop: CSAVPGLAGGYNEQFF. As DNA, the CDR3 is TGCAGTGCCGTCCCGGGACTAGCGGGGGGGTACAATGAGCAGTTCTTC.

The J gene is TRBJ1-2, the V gene TRBV9, with D hard to call. The length of the CDR3 is 13 residues. In germline, CDR1 is SGDLS, CDR2 YYNGEE. V lost 0 bases, J lost 12 bases, and 15 bases lay in between. CDR3 region: CASSVELNAGNTF. The CDR3 nucleotides are TGTGCCAGCAGCGTAGAACTTAATGCCGGGAACACCTTC.

This clonotype showed up many times. J is TRBJ2-7 and V is TRBV28, with D possibly being TRBD1 or TRBD2 (5 bases each). Trimming took 6 bases from V and 2 from J, leaving 14 bases between them. Germline values: CDR1 MDHEN, CDR2 SYDVKM. This CDR3 contains 14 residues. CDR3 region: CASRERGYTYEQYF. DNA for the CDR3: TGTGCCAGCAGGGAGAGGGGTTATACCTACGAGCAGTACTTC. The full variable domain, its missing parts supplied by reference TRBV28 and TRBJ2-7, is DVKVTQSSRYLVKRTGEKVFLECVQDMDHENMFWYRQDPGLGLRLIYFSYDVKMKEKGDIPEGYSVSREKKERFSLILESASTNQTSMYLCASRERGYTYEQYFGPGTRLTVT.

The sample holds a few counts of this clonotype. The V gene is TRBV6-6, the J gene TRBJ2-7; D perhaps matches TRBD1 (5 bases). The CDR3 is made up of 14 amino acids. V was shortened by 1 base and J by 3 bases, with 10 bases between the two germline ends. CDR1 is MNHNY, CDR2 SVGAGI, per germline (reference sequence). CDR3 in DNA: TGTGCCAGCAGTTACTTGGACAAGAACTACGAGCAGTACTTC. Translation gives CASSYLDKNYEQYF.

V gene TRBV7-6 combines with J gene TRBJ1-4; TRBD1 matches at 11 bases. Germline V gives CDR1 SGHVS, CDR2 FNYEAQ. Germline trimming cut 6 bases from V and 8 bases from J; bases unmatched to any gene: 8. CDR3 size: 15 residues. CDR3 loop: CASRPGTGGQEKLFF. The CDR3 nucleotides are TGTGCCAGCAGGCCGGGGACAGGGGGTCAGGAAAAACTGTTTTTT.

In this sample, this clonotype turned up a few times. The chain combines TRBV29-1 with TRBJ2-1; weak D call: TRBD1 (6 bases). V gave up 6 bases and J gave up 3 bases, with 15 bases separating them. Germline lookup yields CDR1 SQVTM and CDR2 ANQGSEA. The CDR3 spans 14 residues. CDR3 protein: CSVLFGGNYNEQFF. The CDR3 bases are TGCAGCGTCCTATTTGGGGGCAACTACAATGAGCAGTTCTTC.